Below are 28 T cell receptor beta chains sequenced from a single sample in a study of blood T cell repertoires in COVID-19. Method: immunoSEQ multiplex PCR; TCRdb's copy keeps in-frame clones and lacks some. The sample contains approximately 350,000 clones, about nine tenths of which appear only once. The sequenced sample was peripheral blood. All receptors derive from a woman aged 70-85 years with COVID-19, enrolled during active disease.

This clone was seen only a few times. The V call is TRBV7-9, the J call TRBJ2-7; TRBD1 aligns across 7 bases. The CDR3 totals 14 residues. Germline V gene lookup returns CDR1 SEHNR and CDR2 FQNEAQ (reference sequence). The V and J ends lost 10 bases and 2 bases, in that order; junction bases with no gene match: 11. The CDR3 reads CATSQGGATYEQYF. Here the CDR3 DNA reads TGTGCCACAAGCCAAGGGGGCGCCACCTACGAGCAGTACTTC.

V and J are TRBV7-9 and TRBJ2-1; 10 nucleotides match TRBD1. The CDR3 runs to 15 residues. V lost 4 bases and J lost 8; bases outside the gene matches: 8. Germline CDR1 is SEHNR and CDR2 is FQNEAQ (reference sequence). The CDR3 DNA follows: TGTGCCAGCAGCTCCGGGACAGGGGAGGTAGATGAGCAGTTCTTC. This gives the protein CASSSGTGEVDEQFF. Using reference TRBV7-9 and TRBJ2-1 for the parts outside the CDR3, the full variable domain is DTGVSQNPRHKITKRGQNVTFRCDPISEHNRLYWYRQTLGQGPEFLTYFQNEAQLEKSRLLSDRFSAERPKGSFSTLEIQRTEQGDSAMYLCASSSGTGEVDEQFFGPGTRLTVL.

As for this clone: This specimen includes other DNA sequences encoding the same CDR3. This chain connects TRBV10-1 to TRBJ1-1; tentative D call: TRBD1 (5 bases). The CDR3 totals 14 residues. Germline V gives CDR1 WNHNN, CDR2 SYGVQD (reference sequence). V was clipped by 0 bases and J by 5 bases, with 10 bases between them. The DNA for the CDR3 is TGCGCCAGCAGTGAGTCACGGGGGTGGACTGAAGCTTTCTTT. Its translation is CASSESRGWTEAFF.

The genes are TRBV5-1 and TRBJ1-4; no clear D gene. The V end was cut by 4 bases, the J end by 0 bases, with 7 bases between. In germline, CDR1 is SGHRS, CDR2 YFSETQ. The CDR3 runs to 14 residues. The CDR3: CASSGGTTNEKLFF. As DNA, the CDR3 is TGCGCCAGCAGCGGCGGAACAACTAATGAAAAACTGTTTTTT.

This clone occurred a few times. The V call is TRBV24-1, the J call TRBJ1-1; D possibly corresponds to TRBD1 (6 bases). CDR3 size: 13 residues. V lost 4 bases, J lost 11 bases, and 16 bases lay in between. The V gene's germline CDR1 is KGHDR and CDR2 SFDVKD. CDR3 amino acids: CATSDPTGFEAFF. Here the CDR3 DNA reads TGTGCCACCAGTGACCCGACAGGTTTTGAGGCTTTCTTT.

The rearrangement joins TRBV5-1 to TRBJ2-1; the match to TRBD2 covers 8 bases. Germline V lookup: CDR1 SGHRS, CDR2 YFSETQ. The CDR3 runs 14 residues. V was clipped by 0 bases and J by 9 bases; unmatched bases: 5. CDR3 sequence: CASSLAAGGGEQFF. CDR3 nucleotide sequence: TGCGCCAGCAGCTTGGCCGCGGGGGGAGGTGAGCAGTTCTTC. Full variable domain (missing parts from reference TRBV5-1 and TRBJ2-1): KAGVTQTPRYLIKTRGQQVTLSCSPISGHRSVSWYQQTPGQGLQFLFEYFSETQRNKGNFPGRFSGRQFSNSRSEMNVSTLELGDSALYLCASSLAAGGGEQFFGPGTRLTVL.

For the CDR3, the DNA is TGTGCCAGCAGTGCTACTACCTACGAGCAGTACTTC. The encoded protein is CASSATTYEQYF. The rearrangement uses TRBV28 and TRBJ2-7; no clear D. From germline, CDR1 is MDHEN and CDR2 SYDVKM. The V end was cut by 5 bases, the J end by 2 bases, with 7 bases between. The length of the CDR3 is 12 residues. Together with reference TRBV28 and TRBJ2-7, the CDR3 gives the full variable domain: DVKVTQSSRYLVKRTGEKVFLECVQDMDHENMFWYRQDPGLGLRLIYFSYDVKMKEKGDIPEGYSVSREKKERFSLILESASTNQTSMYLCASSATTYEQYFGPGTRLTVT.

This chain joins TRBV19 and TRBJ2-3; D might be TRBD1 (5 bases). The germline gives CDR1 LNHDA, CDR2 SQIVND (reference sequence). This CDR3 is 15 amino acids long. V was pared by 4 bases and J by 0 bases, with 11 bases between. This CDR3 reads CASSSRTTSTDTQYF. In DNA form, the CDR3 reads TGTGCCAGTAGTAGCCGGACAACTAGCACAGATACGCAGTATTTT.

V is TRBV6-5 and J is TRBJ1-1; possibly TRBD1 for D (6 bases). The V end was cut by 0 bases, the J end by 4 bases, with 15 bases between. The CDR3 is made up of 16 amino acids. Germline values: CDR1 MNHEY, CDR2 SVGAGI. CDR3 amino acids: CASSYSPTGLSTEAFF. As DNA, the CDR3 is TGTGCCAGCAGTTACTCCCCGACAGGTCTGAGCACTGAAGCTTTCTTT.

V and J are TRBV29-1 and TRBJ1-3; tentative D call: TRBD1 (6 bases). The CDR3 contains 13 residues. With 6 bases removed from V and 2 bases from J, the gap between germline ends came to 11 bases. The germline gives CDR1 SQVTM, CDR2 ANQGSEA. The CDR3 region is CSVARDTGNTIYF. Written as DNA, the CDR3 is TGCAGCGTAGCCCGGGACACTGGAAACACCATATATTTT.

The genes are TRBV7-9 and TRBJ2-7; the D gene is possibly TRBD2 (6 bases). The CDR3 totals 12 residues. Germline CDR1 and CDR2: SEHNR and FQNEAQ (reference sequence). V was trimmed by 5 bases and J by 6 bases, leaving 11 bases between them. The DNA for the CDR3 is TGTGCCAGCAGCCGACTAGAGCGCGAGCAGTACTTC. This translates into CASSRLEREQYF.

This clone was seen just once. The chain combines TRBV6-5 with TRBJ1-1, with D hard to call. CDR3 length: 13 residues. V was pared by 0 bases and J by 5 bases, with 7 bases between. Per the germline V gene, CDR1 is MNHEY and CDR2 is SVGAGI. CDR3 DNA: TGTGCCAGCAGTTACTCTCTCGGTACTGAAGCTTTCTTT. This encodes CASSYSLGTEAFF.

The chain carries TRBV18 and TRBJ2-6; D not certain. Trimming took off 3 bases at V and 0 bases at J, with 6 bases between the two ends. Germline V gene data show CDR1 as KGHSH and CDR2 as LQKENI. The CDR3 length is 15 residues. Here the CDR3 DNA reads TGTGCCAGCTCACCCCCCAGCTCTGGGGCCAACGTCCTGACTTTC. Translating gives CASSPPSSGANVLTF. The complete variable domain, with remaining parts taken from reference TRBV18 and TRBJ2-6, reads NAGVMQNPRHLVRRRGQEARLRCSPMKGHSHVYWYRQLPEEGLKFMVYLQKENIIDESGMPKERFSAEFPKEGPSILRIQQVVRGDSAAYFCASSPPSSGANVLTFGAGSRLTVL.

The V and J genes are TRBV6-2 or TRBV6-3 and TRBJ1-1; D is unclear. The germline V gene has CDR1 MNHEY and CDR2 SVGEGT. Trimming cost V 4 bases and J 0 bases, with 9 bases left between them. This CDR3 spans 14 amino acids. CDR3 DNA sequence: TGTGCCAGCAGTTCTAGATCCCTGAACACTGAAGCTTTCTTT. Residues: CASSSRSLNTEAFF.

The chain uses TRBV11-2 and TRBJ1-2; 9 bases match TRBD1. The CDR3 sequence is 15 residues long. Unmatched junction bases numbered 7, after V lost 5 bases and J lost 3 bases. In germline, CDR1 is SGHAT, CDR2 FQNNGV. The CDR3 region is CASSPAGQGDYGYTF. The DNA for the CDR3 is TGTGCCAGCAGCCCTGCGGGACAGGGAGACTATGGCTACACCTTC.

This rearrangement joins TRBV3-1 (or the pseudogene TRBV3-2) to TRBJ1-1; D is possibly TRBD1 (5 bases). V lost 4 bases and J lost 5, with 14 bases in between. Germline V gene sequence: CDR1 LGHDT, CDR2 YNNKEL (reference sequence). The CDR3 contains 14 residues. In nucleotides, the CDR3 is TGTGCCAGCAGCCCTACCCGGGGGGGGACTGAAGCTTTCTTT. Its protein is CASSPTRGGTEAFF.

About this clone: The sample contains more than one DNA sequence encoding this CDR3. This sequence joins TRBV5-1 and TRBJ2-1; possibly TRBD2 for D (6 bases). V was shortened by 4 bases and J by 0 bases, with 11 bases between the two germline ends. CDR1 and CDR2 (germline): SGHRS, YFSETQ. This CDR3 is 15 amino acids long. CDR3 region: CASSPGTGSYNEQFF. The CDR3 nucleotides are TGCGCCAGCAGCCCGGGGACTGGCTCCTACAATGAGCAGTTCTTC.

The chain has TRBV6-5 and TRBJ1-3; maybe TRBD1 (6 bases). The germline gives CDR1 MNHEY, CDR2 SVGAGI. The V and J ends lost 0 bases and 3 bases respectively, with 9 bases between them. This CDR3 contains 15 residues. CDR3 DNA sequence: TGTGCCAGCAGTTACTCTCAGGGGAGTGGAAACACCATATATTTT. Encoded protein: CASSYSQGSGNTIYF.

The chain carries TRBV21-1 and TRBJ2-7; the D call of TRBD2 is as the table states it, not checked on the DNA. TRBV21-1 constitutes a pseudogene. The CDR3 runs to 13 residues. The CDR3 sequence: CASSKAESYEQYF. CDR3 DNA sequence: TGTGCCAGCAGCAAAGCGGAGTCCTACGAGCAGTACTTC.

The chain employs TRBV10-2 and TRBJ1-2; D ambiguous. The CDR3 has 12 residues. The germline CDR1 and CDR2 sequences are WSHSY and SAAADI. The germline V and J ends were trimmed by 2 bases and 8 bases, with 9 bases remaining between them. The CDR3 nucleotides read TGCGCCAGCAGTGAGATCGAGGTGGGCTACACCTTC. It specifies CASSEIEVGYTF.

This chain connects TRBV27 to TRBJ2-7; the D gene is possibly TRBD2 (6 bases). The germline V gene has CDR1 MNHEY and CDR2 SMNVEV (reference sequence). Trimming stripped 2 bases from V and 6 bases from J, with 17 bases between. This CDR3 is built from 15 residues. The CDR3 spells CASSLTPSAVAEQYF. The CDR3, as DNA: TGTGCCAGCAGTTTAACCCCTAGCGCAGTGGCCGAGCAGTACTTC.

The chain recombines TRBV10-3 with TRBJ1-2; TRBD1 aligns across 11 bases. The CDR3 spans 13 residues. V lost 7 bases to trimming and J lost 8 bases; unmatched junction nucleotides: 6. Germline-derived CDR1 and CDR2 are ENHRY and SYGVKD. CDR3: CAIKGQGANGYTF. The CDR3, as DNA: TGTGCCATCAAAGGACAGGGGGCAAACGGCTACACCTTC.

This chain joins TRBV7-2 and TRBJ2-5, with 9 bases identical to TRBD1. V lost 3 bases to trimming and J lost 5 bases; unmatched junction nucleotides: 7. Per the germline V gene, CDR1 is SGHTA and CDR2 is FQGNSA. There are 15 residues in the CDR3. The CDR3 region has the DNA TGTGCCAGCAGCTTTCAACAGGGGGCTGACGAGACCCAGTACTTC. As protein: CASSFQQGADETQYF. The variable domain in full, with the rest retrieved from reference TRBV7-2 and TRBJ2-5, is GAGVSQSPSNKVTEKGKDVELRCDPISGHTALYWYRQSLGQGLEFLIYFQGNSAPDKSGLPSDRFSAERTGGSVSTLTIQRTQQEDSAVYLCASSFQQGADETQYFGPGTRLLVL.

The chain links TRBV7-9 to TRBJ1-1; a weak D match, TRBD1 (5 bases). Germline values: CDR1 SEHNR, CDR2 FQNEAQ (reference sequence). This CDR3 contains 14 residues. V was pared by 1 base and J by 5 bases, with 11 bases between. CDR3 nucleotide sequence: TGTGCCAGCAGCTTAGGGGGGGATTGGACTGAAGCTTTCTTT. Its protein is CASSLGGDWTEAFF.

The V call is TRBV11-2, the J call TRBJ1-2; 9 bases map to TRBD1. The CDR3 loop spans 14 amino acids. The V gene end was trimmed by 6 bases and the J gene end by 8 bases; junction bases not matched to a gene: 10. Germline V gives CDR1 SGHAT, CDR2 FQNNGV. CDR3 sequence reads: CASRAVTGGRGYTF. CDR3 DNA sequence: TGTGCCAGCAGAGCGGTGACAGGGGGTAGGGGCTACACCTTC. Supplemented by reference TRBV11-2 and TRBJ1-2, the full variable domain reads EAGVAQSPRYKIIEKRQSVAFWCNPISGHATLYWYQQILGQGPKLLIQFQNNGVVDDSQLPKDRFSAERLKGVDSTLKIQPAKLEDSAVYLCASRAVTGGRGYTFGSGTRLTVV.

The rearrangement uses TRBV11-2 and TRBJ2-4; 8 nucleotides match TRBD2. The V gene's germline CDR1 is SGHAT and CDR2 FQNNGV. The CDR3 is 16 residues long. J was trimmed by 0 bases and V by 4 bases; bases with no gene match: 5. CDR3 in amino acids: CASSSGGRQAKNIQYF. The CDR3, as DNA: TGTGCCAGCAGCTCGGGGGGGAGACAAGCCAAAAACATTCAGTACTTC.

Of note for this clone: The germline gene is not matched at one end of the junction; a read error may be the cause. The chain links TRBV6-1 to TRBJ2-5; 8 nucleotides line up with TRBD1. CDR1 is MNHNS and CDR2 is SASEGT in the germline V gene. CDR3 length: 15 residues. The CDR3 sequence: CAGSEGSGGRETQYF. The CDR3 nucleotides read TGTGCCGGCAGTGAAGGATCAGGGGGCAGGGAGACCCAGTACTTC.

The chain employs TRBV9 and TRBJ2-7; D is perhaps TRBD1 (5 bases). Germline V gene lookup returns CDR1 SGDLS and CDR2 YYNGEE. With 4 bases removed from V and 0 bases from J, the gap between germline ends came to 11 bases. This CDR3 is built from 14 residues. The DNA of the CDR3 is TGTGCCAGCAGCCCTCAGGGAAGCTCCTACGAGCAGTACTTC. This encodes CASSPQGSSYEQYF.